These T cell receptor beta chains were read from a single sample in a study of cytotoxic CD8 clonotypes in ibrutinib-treated CLL. Data came from immunoSEQ multiplex PCR; TCRdb stores just in-frame clones and leaves some out. In the table there are approximately 130,000 clones, around 84% of which are singletons. The input for sequencing was PBMCs, taken after 24 months of ibrutinib treatment. The receptors stem from a human donor with chronic lymphocytic leukemia. The CDR3 runs from the conserved cysteine through the conserved F or W. Each record gives: clone size, V gene, D gene, J gene, CDR3 protein, CDR3 DNA. A D gene is named only where the DNA matches it firmly. Rows may omit the clone size; those that give it use once, few, many or a size class.

NA	TRBV27	TRBD1	TRBJ1-2	CASSFYSPGQGWYGYTF	TGTGCCAGCAGTTTCTATTCCCCGGGACAGGGGTGGTATGGCTACACCTTC
NA	TRBV6-5	TRBD2	TRBJ2-3	CASKRGGITDTQYF	TGTGCCAGCAAGCGGGGGGGAATCACAGATACGCAGTATTTT
NA	TRBV30	TRBD2	TRBJ2-1	CAWSRQGGNEQFF	TGTGCCTGGAGCCGGCAGGGAGGGAATGAGCAGTTCTTC
NA	TRBV30	NA	TRBJ1-1	CAWSVGVRETEAFF	TGTGCCTGGAGTGTAGGGGTTCGGGAAACTGAAGCTTTCTTT
NA	TRBV5-6	NA	TRBJ1-4	CASRVGQGRTNEKLFF	TGTGCCAGCAGGGTGGGGCAGGGGAGAACTAATGAAAAACTGTTTTTT
NA	TRBV11-1	NA	TRBJ1-1	CASSLGQGWNTEAFF	TGTGCCAGCAGCTTAGGTCAGGGATGGAACACTGAAGCTTTCTTT
NA	TRBV5-6	TRBD1	TRBJ1-3	CASSPGTGLSGNTIYF	TGTGCCAGCAGCCCCGGGACAGGCCTCTCTGGAAACACCATATATTTT
NA	TRBV18	TRBD1	TRBJ1-2	CASSPNRDSSTF	TGTGCCAGCTCACCGAACCGGGACAGTTCCACCTTC
NA	TRBV6-5	TRBD1	TRBJ1-1	CASSYDRTGGTEAFF	TGTGCCAGCAGTTACGATCGGACAGGGGGCACTGAAGCTTTCTTT
NA	TRBV5-4	NA	TRBJ1-5	CASSLAGANQPQHF	TGTGCCAGCAGCTTAGCAGGGGCAAATCAGCCCCAGCATTTT
few	TRBV5-1	NA	TRBJ2-2	CASSLGHNTGELFF	TGCGCCAGCAGCTTGGGGCACAACACCGGGGAGCTGTTTTTT
NA	TRBV18	NA	TRBJ1-5	CASSRTGNNQPQHF	TGTGCCAGCTCCCGCACAGGGAACAATCAGCCCCAGCATTTT
NA	TRBV6-4	TRBD1	TRBJ1-2	CASSVVGTGSRNYTF	TGTGCCAGCAGTGTTGTCGGGACAGGTTCGAGGAACTACACCTTC
NA	TRBV30	NA	TRBJ1-3	CAWTTPGQSGNTIYF	TGTGCCTGGACGACCCCAGGGCAGTCCGGAAACACCATATATTTT
NA	TRBV11-2	NA	TRBJ1-2	CASSLDQGGDGYTF	TGTGCCAGCAGCTTAGATCAGGGTGGGGATGGCTACACCTTC
NA	TRBV7-8	NA	TRBJ2-7	CASSTHLLSTYEQYF	TGTGCCAGCAGCACTCATCTATTATCGACCTACGAGCAGTACTTC
NA	TRBV25-1	NA	TRBJ2-3	CASSEVCRELLGDTQYF	TGTGCCAGCAGTGAAGTGTGTAGGGAATTATTGGGGGATACGCAGTATTTT
NA	TRBV19	NA	TRBJ1-1	CASSMGKTAWF	TGTGCCAGTAGTATGGGAAAGACTGCGTGGTTT
NA	TRBV5-6	NA	TRBJ2-7	CASSRRWGEQYF	TGTGCCAGCAGCCGAAGGTGGGGCGAGCAGTACTTC
NA	TRBV9	TRBD2	TRBJ2-7	CASSTGTSGGAREQYF	TGTGCCAGCAGCACAGGGACTAGCGGGGGGGCCCGCGAGCAGTACTTC
few	TRBV27	NA	TRBJ1-4	CASSADRVQKLFF	TGTGCCAGCAGTGCAGACCGCGTCCAAAAACTGTTTTTT
NA	TRBV4-1	NA	TRBJ1-5	CASSQDRDPPDQPQHF	TGCGCCAGCAGCCAAGATAGGGACCCCCCTGATCAGCCCCAGCATTTT
NA	TRBV19	NA	TRBJ1-2	CASSIGGPGYTF	TGTGCCAGTAGTATCGGGGGTCCGGGCTACACCTTC
NA	TRBV6-5	NA	TRBJ1-1	CASKSDGEAFF	TGTGCCAGCAAATCGGACGGTGAAGCTTTCTTT
NA	TRBV2	NA	TRBJ2-3	CASTAGISTDTQYF	TGTGCCAGCACGGCAGGCATTAGCACAGATACGCAGTATTTT
NA	TRBV28	NA	TRBJ1-2	CASRGLGRNYGYTF	TGTGCCAGCAGAGGACTGGGGCGGAACTATGGCTACACCTTC
once	TRBV6-5	NA	TRBJ2-7	CASRDSSYEQYF	TGTGCCAGCAGGGACAGCTCCTACGAGCAGTACTTC
NA	TRBV2	TRBD1	TRBJ2-3	CASSLTGTDTQYF	TGTGCCAGCAGTTTGACAGGGACAGATACGCAGTATTTT
NA	TRBV6-5	NA	TRBJ1-3	CASTDSGNTIYF	TGTGCCAGCACAGACTCTGGAAACACCATATATTTT
NA	TRBV6-4	TRBD1	TRBJ2-1	CATSDRGLPQQFF	TGTGCCACCTCGGACAGGGGGTTGCCCCAGCAGTTCTTC
NA	TRBV9	NA	TRBJ1-2	CASSASPSVSGVLYDGYTF	TGTGCCAGCAGCGCCTCCCCGTCGGTGTCAGGGGTATTATATGATGGCTACACCTTC
many	TRBV5-1	NA	TRBJ2-7	CASSLNSGTPYEQYF	TGCGCCAGCAGCTTGAATTCCGGGACACCCTACGAGCAGTACTTC
NA	TRBV29-1	TRBD1	TRBJ2-7	CSAGQGRGKEYF	TGCAGCGCTGGACAGGGGCGCGGTAAGGAGTACTTC
NA	TRBV5-1	TRBD1	TRBJ1-2	CASMSGTGARRGRLAVGGYTF	TGCGCCAGTATGTCTGGGACAGGAGCGAGAAGAGGACGACTGGCGGTTGGTGGCTACACCTTC
NA	TRBV28	TRBD1	TRBJ1-5	CAAVPGRGVYSNQPQHF	TGTGCCGCGGTTCCGGGCAGGGGGGTTTATAGCAATCAGCCCCAGCATTTT
few	TRBV19	NA	TRBJ1-3	CASSISSRSGNTIYF	TGTGCCAGTAGTATATCGTCGCGCTCTGGAAACACCATATATTTT
NA	TRBV9	NA	TRBJ2-5	CASSVSGGETQYF	TGTGCCAGCAGCGTTAGTGGGGGGGAGACCCAGTACTTC
once	TRBV18	NA	TRBJ1-5	CASSPAVNNQPQHF	TGTGCCAGCTCCCCAGCAGTGAACAATCAGCCCCAGCATTTT
NA	TRBV7-2	NA	TRBJ2-2	CASSLGRRQHTGELFF	TGTGCCAGCAGCTTAGGACGGCGACAGCACACCGGGGAGCTGTTTTTT
NA	TRBV10-3	TRBD1	TRBJ1-2	CAISESRDRGYTF	TGTGCCATCAGTGAGTCTCGGGACAGGGGCTACACCTTC
NA	TRBV11-3	NA	TRBJ1-5	CASIRQSGNQPQHF	TGTGCCAGCATACGACAGTCGGGCAATCAGCCCCAGCATTTT
NA	TRBV19	NA	TRBJ1-1	CASSINNRAQGRSNTEAFF	TGTGCCAGTAGTATTAACAACAGGGCGCAGGGAAGGTCGAACACTGAAGCTTTCTTT
few	TRBV27	NA	TRBJ2-5	CASSPTGLPQQETQYF	TGTGCCAGCAGTCCAACGGGACTTCCCCAGCAAGAGACCCAGTACTTC
few	TRBV19	NA	TRBJ1-6	CASHPSRRGNSPLHF	TGTGCCAGTCACCCGAGCAGGAGAGGTAATTCACCCCTCCACTTT
NA	TRBV29-1	NA	TRBJ2-4	CSVQLDGNIQYF	TGCAGCGTCCAATTGGACGGGAACATTCAGTACTTC
NA	TRBV6-5	NA	TRBJ2-2	CASSWRQTNTGELFF	TGTGCCAGCAGTTGGAGACAGACGAACACCGGGGAGCTGTTTTTT
NA	TRBV28	NA	TRBJ1-4	CASSSFGAPNEKLFF	TGTGCCAGCAGTTCCTTTGGGGCCCCGAATGAAAAACTGTTTTTT
NA	TRBV19	TRBD2	TRBJ2-1	CASSTSGVGDNEQFF	TGTGCCAGTAGCACTAGCGGGGTTGGTGACAATGAGCAGTTCTTC
NA	TRBV6-6	NA	TRBJ1-5	CASKGPPSSSNQPQHF	TGTGCCAGCAAGGGGCCTCCTTCCTCTAGCAATCAGCCCCAGCATTTT
NA	TRBV5-1	NA	TRBJ2-3	CASRPGTQSTDTQYF	TGCGCCAGCAGGCCCGGGACACAGAGCACAGATACGCAGTATTTT
NA	TRBV25-1	NA	TRBJ2-4	CASTGAKNIQYF	TGTGCCAGCACCGGAGCCAAAAACATTCAGTACTTC
NA	TRBV19	NA	TRBJ2-3	CATGGNTDTQYF	TGTGCCACCGGGGGCAACACAGATACGCAGTATTTT
once	TRBV9	TRBD1	TRBJ2-3	CASSVGTDRARFTDTQYF	TGTGCCAGCAGCGTGGGAACGGACAGGGCCAGGTTCACAGATACGCAGTATTTT
once	TRBV15	NA	TRBJ1-5	CATSRDPHSNQPQHF	TGTGCCACCAGCAGAGATCCCCACAGCAATCAGCCCCAGCATTTT
NA	TRBV6-5	TRBD1	TRBJ2-7	CASSYSRDSSYEQYF	TGTGCCAGCAGTTACTCCCGGGACAGCTCCTACGAGCAGTACTTC